The 26 T cell receptor beta chains listed next were all sequenced from one sample in a study of CXCR3-negative and CXCR3-positive naive CD8 T cells. The study, taken as a whole, reports: CXCR3-negative naive cells had less hydrophobic TRB CDR3s than did CXCR3-positive naive cells.

With UMI labels, 5' RACE was used to prepare the TRB cDNA libraries. TCRdb re-analyzed the 5' RACE reads; it lists each CDR3 protein once, without DNA. Recorded for this sample: about 85,000 distinct CDR3 sequences. For these TCRs, the target antigens are not known. Source material: naive CXCR3+ CD8+ T cells from blood. The subset is: CD45RO-CCR7+CD27+CD95- naive CD8+ T cells expressing CXCR3 (TNR3+). These receptors were obtained from a human donor in good health. Some clones in this sample may be carry-over from other donors' samples.

J is TRBJ2-2 and V is TRBV12-3 or TRBV12-4. The CDR3 spans 12 residues. The CDR3 spells CASSLSYGELFF.

This chain links TRBV19 with TRBJ2-7; no DNA is available, so the TRBD1 call from TCRdb remains unchecked. CDR1 is LNHDA, CDR2 SQIVND, per germline (reference sequence). The CDR3 has 11 amino acids. The chain's CDR3 is CASTLGAEQYF.

The chain recombines TRBV7-6 with TRBJ2-3; the TCRdb call, TRBD2, lacks DNA for checking. The CDR3 extends over 17 amino acids. Germline V CDR1 and CDR2: SGHVS, FNYEAQ. The CDR3 is CASSTGSGLQITDTQYF.

V and J are TRBV6-5 and TRBJ1-5. The CDR3 is made up of 15 amino acids. Germline loops: CDR1 MNHEY, CDR2 SVGAGI. The CDR3 region is CASSNYLDSNQPQHF.

The chain links TRBV12-3 or TRBV12-4 to TRBJ2-7; TCRdb's D gene call, TRBD2, goes unchecked for lack of DNA. This CDR3 contains 15 residues. CDR3 residues: CASSLRRLAGYEQYF.

The gene calls are TRBV28 and TRBJ2-7; TCRdb's assignment of TRBD2 cannot be checked, as there is no DNA. The CDR3 is made up of 12 amino acids. Germline loops: CDR1 MDHEN, CDR2 SYDVKM. This CDR3 reads CASTGGGLEQYF.

The V call is TRBV4-2, the J call TRBJ2-7. Germline CDR1 is LGHNA and CDR2 is YNFKEQ. The CDR3 has 11 amino acids. The CDR3 loop reads CASSHRAEQYF.

The rearrangement links TRBV29-1 to TRBJ2-7. Germline V CDR1 and CDR2: SQVTM, ANQGSEA. The CDR3 sequence is 13 residues long. Here the CDR3 reads CSVGQGRSYEQYF.

The V gene is TRBV9, the J gene TRBJ2-7. The CDR3 consists of 14 residues. Germline values: CDR1 SGDLS, CDR2 YYNGEE. CDR3 sequence: CASSVAGSAYEQYF.

J is TRBJ2-7 and V is TRBV18. Germline V gene sequence: CDR1 KGHSH, CDR2 LQKENI. This CDR3 region has 14 residues. The CDR3 here is CASSRGGELDEQYF.

This sequence joins TRBV28 and TRBJ2-1. CDR3 length: 15 amino acids. Per the germline V gene, CDR1 is MDHEN and CDR2 is SYDVKM. The CDR3 sequence: CASSFVAEPYNEQFF.

The chain carries TRBV9 and TRBJ2-7; TCRdb proposes TRBD2, but this gene call is untestable without DNA. The germline V gene has CDR1 SGDLS and CDR2 YYNGEE. This CDR3 is built from 16 residues. The CDR3 region is CASSSEAAAPSYEQYF.

The chain couples TRBV20-1 to TRBJ2-7; with no DNA, the TCRdb D assignment of TRBD2 cannot be verified. The germline V gene encodes CDR1 DFQATT and CDR2 SNEGSKA (reference sequence). This CDR3 has 15 residues. CDR3 sequence reads: CSASGLPLSSYEQYF.

The chain uses TRBV4-1 and TRBJ2-7; TCRdb names TRBD1, which stays unverified in the absence of DNA. This CDR3 has 13 residues. Germline assignment: CDR1 MGHRA and CDR2 YSYEKL. This CDR3 reads CASSQGQLYEQYF.

V and J are TRBV7-2 and TRBJ2-3; TCRdb's D call, TRBD1, is unchecked because there is no DNA. From germline, CDR1 is SGHTA and CDR2 FQGNSA. The CDR3 covers 12 residues. CDR3 amino acids: CASSSLGMPQYF.

This chain uses TRBV29-1 with TRBJ2-1; the D call from TCRdb, TRBD2, cannot be confirmed without DNA. This CDR3 comprises 17 residues. Germline assignment: CDR1 SQVTM and CDR2 ANQGSEA. CDR3 protein: CSARVVGGSRMENEQSF.

The chain has TRBV27 and TRBJ1-2. The CDR3 loop spans 13 amino acids. From germline, CDR1 is MNHEY and CDR2 SMNVEV (reference sequence). CDR3 sequence: CASSPGGTYGYTF.

The chain links TRBV4-2 to TRBJ2-5; lacking DNA, the TRBD2 call made by TCRdb goes unchecked. CDR3 length equals 16 residues. Germline V lookup: CDR1 LGHNA, CDR2 YNFKEQ. The CDR3 here is CASSQVGREDQETQYF.

V gene TRBV11-2 combines with J gene TRBJ2-1; without DNA, the TCRdb call of TRBD1 cannot be checked. This CDR3 comprises 15 residues. CDR1 and CDR2 from the germline V gene are SGHAT and FQNNGV. The CDR3: CASSFTGTATNEQFF.

The V gene is TRBV6-4, the J gene TRBJ2-1; TCRdb calls TRBD2, which cannot be checked without DNA. The CDR3 contains 16 residues. Looked up from germline, CDR1 is MRHNA and CDR2 is SNTAGT. Here the CDR3 reads CASSEDGTRGMNEQFF.

V and J are TRBV4-3 and TRBJ2-1. The CDR3 is 12 amino acids. Germline V gene lookup returns CDR1 LGHNA and CDR2 YSLEER. CDR3 protein: CASSLDRNEQFF.

The genes are TRBV6-5 and TRBJ1-2; TCRdb designates TRBD1, a call that cannot be tested without DNA. The CDR3 has 14 amino acids. Germline CDR1 MNHEY, CDR2 SVGAGI. This chain's CDR3 is CASSYRTGIYGYTF.

The CDR3 sequence is CASRYLRGDEAFF. The chain has TRBV28 and TRBJ1-1; without DNA, the TCRdb call of TRBD1 cannot be checked. The germline V gene has CDR1 MDHEN and CDR2 SYDVKM. The CDR3 length is 13 residues.

The V gene is TRBV5-1, the J gene TRBJ2-7; the TRBD1 assignment by TCRdb is unverifiable without DNA. The CDR3 runs to 14 residues. The germline V gene encodes CDR1 SGHRS and CDR2 YFSETQ. CDR3 residues: CASSLHVQDSEQYF. Variable domain in full (rest from reference TRBV5-1 and TRBJ2-7): KAGVTQTPRYLIKTRGQQVTLSCSPISGHRSVSWYQQTPGQGLQFLFEYFSETQRNKGNFPGRFSGRQFSNSRSEMNVSTLELGDSALYLCASSLHVQDSEQYFGPGTRLTVT.

The rearrangement joins TRBV10-3 to TRBJ1-1. Germline values: CDR1 ENHRY, CDR2 SYGVKD. The CDR3 is 13 amino acids. This CDR3 reads CAIRDLGNTEAFF.

V is TRBV27 and J is TRBJ2-3. CDR3 size: 13 residues. The germline V gene has CDR1 MNHEY and CDR2 SMNVEV (reference sequence). CDR3 residues: CASSLGGTDTQYF.